A single T cell receptor beta chain is shown here with its context. What antigen it recognizes has not been identified. No base quality values were provided; no much bigger clone lies one nucleotide off. The sample comes from a study of T cell responses to AZD1222 COVID-19 vaccine (dated by TCRdb to the early 2020s). Turning to the overall study: AZD1222 recipients with second doses at about 4 weeks or about 12 weeks were pooled, because spike-specific TCR depth and breadth did not differ between schedules. TCR sequencing was performed for approximately 240 trial participants, of whom some 200 were given two doses of AZD1222 and approximately 25 were given two doses of MenACWY control vaccine. Trial participants were enrolled into age subgroups of 18-55, 56-69 and 70-plus years, which contained about 150, 27 and 61 TCR-sequenced participants, respectively.

General study outcomes and caveats: The 56-69-year group was small, and its depth increase did not reach significance, likely because of low power. Reportedly, close to half of the unique spike-specific TCRs recognized epitopes lying outside the regions that are mutated in the B.1.351 and B.1.1.7 variants. Only five or six AZD1222 recipients were SARS-CoV-2 seropositive at baseline, limiting conclusions about previously exposed vaccinees. Participants were mostly white British, with more females than males. The authors suggested clonal diversity may have been underestimated. CD4 TCRs associated with the vaccine covered the entire spike protein, and the dominant responses were in regions 160-218 and 743-854. Because no day 14 peak-response samples were available, the repertoires could be characterized only after the peak T cell response. After two AZD1222 doses, spike-specific TCR breadth and depth were significantly higher than at day 0 and than in MenACWY recipients.

In the paper's terms, the time point label means: baseline before first vaccination. Vaccinee samples were obtained from the UK trials COV001 and COV002, which included a single-blind randomized controlled phase 2/3 trial of AZD1222 (ChAdOx1 nCoV-19) in healthy adults. Trial participant PBMC samples were collected at day 0 and day 28 after the second dose for TCRbeta chain sequencing. The CDR3 regions of human TCRbeta chains were subjected to immunosequencing. Per the authors' processing: TCRs in the repertoires were compared against a reference library of SARS-CoV-2-specific TCRs that had been generated with the MIRA antigen-specificity platform. Breadth was defined as the fraction of unique TCRs that were SARS-CoV-2-associated. Depth was defined as the fraction of total T cells that were SARS-CoV-2-associated. Using the MIRA data, each spike-specific TCR was mapped to the spike region that the TCR reacts to and placed in a CD4 or CD8 class. Log10-transformed breadth and depth values were compared by one-way ANOVA with Sidak's multiple comparisons tests. Held by TCRdb, this immuneACCESS table contains in-frame sequences only and omits some clones. Under half of the omission traces to an unresolved V gene where checked; the cause of the rest is unknown. The DNA gave D and trimming, while V, J and clone size come from that table. Across this sample there are around 120,000 clones, with around 82% seen only once. The ten largest clonotypes hold about 6% of the sample.

This receptor was identified in an adult in good health. The material sequenced was peripheral blood, taken on day 0 of AZD1222 vaccination.

The CDR3 corresponds to CASSPWTGVASGANVLTF. The nucleotide sequence is given as TGTGCCAGTAGTCCTTGGACAGGGGTAGCTTCCGGGGCCAACGTCCTGACTTTC. Rearrangement joined TRBV19 to TRBJ2-6; TRBD1 lines up with 9 middle nucleotides. The CDR1 and CDR2 encoded by the germline V gene (reference sequence) are LNHDA and SQIVND. The CDR3 covers 18 residues, taking in both the cysteine and the phenylalanine. Only the CDR3 region is kept as DNA, spanning 54 bases read in frame from base 1. From V the trimming removes 5 bases and from J it removes 4 bases, while the gene matches leave 12 bases of the junction unaccounted for.